The T cell receptor (beta chain) under discussion was sequenced for a study of blood T cell repertoires in COVID-19 (TCRdb year 2020). Background for the entire study: Samples covering the acute and convalescent phases of COVID-19 were provided by collaborators in the United States, Italy and Spain. The material from the prospective study consisted of cDNA or gDNA derived from T cells, B-cell-depleted T cells, or PBMCs. The dataset comprised deeply sampled blood TCRbeta repertoires from subjects exposed to, actively infected with, or recovered from COVID-19. The repertoires were released in a freely available public database meant as a resource for research on the immune response to SARS-CoV-2. Samples came from the ongoing ImmuneRACE study (first 160 participants) plus 1,254 subjects from 6 global collaborators. Sample metadata almost always included a de-identified subject ID, COVID-19 status, age in years and sex. Where available, HLA class I and class II types were obtained from metadata supplied by the sample provider rather than from assay-based typing.

With regard to this clone: Its antigen specificity is not known. No quality values exist for individual bases; no much larger clone is one base distant.

Overall study results and their limits: Clinical and demographic metadata were provided uncurated, with the amount varying by source and participant.

TCRbeta CDR3 regions were amplified from genomic DNA using the immunoSEQ Assay, a bias-controlled multiplex PCR. Turning to the authors' computational methods: Nucleated cell counts per sample were estimated from amplification of reference gene primers within the assay. Sequence reads were collapsed and filtered to measure the absolute abundance of every unique TCRbeta CDR3 rearrangement. For each sample, productive Simpson clonality was calculated by taking the square root of Simpson's diversity index across productive rearrangements. TCRdb retrieved this table from immuneACCESS and kept in-frame rearrangements only. Not all clones are present; in checked studies, unresolved V genes account for under half, and no reason is known for the remainder. V, J and clone size derive from that table, while D and trimming were established from the DNA sequence. Here the sample has fewer than 30,000 clones; about 88% occur a single time. The ten largest clones capture approximately 20% of the sample.

Collaborating institutions collected whole blood in K2EDTA tubes following their own protocols. For TCRbeta analysis, collaborators shipped samples in one of three forms: frozen whole blood, isolated PBMCs, or DNA extracted from either of those sample types. This sequence originates from a human donor in a cohort sampled during active COVID-19. Sequenced material: peripheral blood.

This receptor carries the CDR3 CASSLAPGSEQFF. In nucleotide form, the sequence is TGTGCCAGCAGCTTAGCGCCAGGTAGTGAGCAGTTCTTC. The rearranged segments are TRBV7-2 and TRBJ2-1, with the D gene not clear enough to name. V is cut by 0 bases and J by 9 bases, and the space between the germline ends is 9 bases. The CDR3 contains 13 residues, cysteine and phenylalanine counted. The CDR3 DNA has 39 bases and is translated from base 1. Reading the germline V gene gives CDR1 SGHTA and CDR2 FQGNSA.